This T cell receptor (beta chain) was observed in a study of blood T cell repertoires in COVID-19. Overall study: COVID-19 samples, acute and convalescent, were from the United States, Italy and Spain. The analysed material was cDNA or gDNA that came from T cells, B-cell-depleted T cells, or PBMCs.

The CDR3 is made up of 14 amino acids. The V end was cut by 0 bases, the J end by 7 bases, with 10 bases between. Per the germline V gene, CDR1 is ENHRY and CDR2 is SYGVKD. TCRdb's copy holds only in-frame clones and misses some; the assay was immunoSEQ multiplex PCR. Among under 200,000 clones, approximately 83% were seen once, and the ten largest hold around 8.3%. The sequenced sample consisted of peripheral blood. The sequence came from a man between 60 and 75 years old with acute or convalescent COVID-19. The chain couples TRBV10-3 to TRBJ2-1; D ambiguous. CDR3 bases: TGTGCCATCAGTGAGTCCTTCGGTGGTAATGAGCAGTTCTTC. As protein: CAISESFGGNEQFF.